Listed here are 18 T cell receptor beta chains from one sample, sequenced in a study of low-dose radiotherapy and immunotherapy resistance in tumors. With TRAV- and TRBV-specific primers, first-strand cDNA was made, covering the alpha and beta chains. Over roughly 19 PCR cycles, TCRs were amplified from a constant-region primer and V-primer adapter. TCRdb analysed the reads with MiXCR anew, one entry per CDR3 protein. The sample carries 75,000 to 95,000 distinct CDR3 sequences, 9.4% recorded once. Indicated time point: before trial treatment. Sequencing was performed on PBMCs, taken before treatment. These receptors originate from a male donor with prostate cancer.

Ten or more counts support this clonotype. V gene TRBV7-9 combines with J gene TRBJ2-2; possible D gene TRBD1, 6 bases. CDR1 and CDR2 (germline): SEHNR, FQNEAQ (reference sequence). Trimming removed 5 bases from V and 6 bases from J, with 19 bases in between. The CDR3 covers 16 residues. CDR3 nucleotides: TGTGCCAGCAGCCCCCTATACTCGCAGGGGTCCGGGGAGCTGTTTTTT. It is translated as CASSPLYSQGSGELFF.

This clonotype has ten or more counts. V usage is TRBV28 and J usage is TRBJ2-7, with D possibly matching TRBD2 (7 bases). Germline loops: CDR1 MDHEN, CDR2 SYDVKM. The CDR3 extends over 8 amino acids. The V end lost 10 bases, the J end lost 12 bases, and 10 bases lay between the germline ends. CDR3 loop: CATGGLYF. CDR3 in DNA: TGTGCCACCGGGGGGCTGTACTTC.

Notes on this clonotype: One base separates it from a far larger clone, so it is likely a read error. In DNA, the CDR3 is TGTGCCAGCCGAGATAGGGGCGGGTGTCAGCCCCAGCATTTT. Translated, it gives CASRDRGGCQPQHF. The chain combines TRBV13 with TRBJ1-5; maybe TRBD1 (5 bases). The CDR3 is 14 amino acids. Trimming pared 8 bases from V and 6 bases from J, leaving 17 bases between. In germline, CDR1 is PRHDT, CDR2 FYEKMQ (reference sequence).

This clonotype was counted at least ten times. The chain joins TRBV5-1 to TRBJ1-4, with D possibly TRBD1 on 6 matching bases. Trimming removed 7 bases from V and 5 bases from J, with 12 bases in between. The V gene's germline CDR1 is SGHRS and CDR2 YFSETQ. This CDR3 has 13 residues. The CDR3 loop reads CASSLDSNEKLFF. The CDR3 nucleotides read TGCGCCAGCTCATTGGACAGCAATGAAAAACTGTTTTTT.

This clonotype was recorded at least ten times. The chain links TRBV6-5 to TRBJ1-2, with no clear D. V lost 6 bases to trimming and J lost 8 bases, with 16 bases between them. The CDR3 consists of 13 residues. Germline V lookup: CDR1 MNHEY, CDR2 SVGAGI. The CDR3 spells CASSRTDGTGYTF. CDR3 nucleotide sequence: TGTGCCAGCAGCCGAACTGACGGCACCGGCTACACCTTC.

This clonotype came up many times. V gene TRBV19 combines with J gene TRBJ1-1; D not certain. CDR3 size: 13 residues. Germline CDR1 reads LNHDA; CDR2 reads SQIVND (reference sequence). V dropped 7 bases and J dropped 1 base, with 10 bases sitting between them. CDR3 sequence reads: CASIKTSNTEAFF. The CDR3 DNA reads TGTGCCAGTATAAAAACCTCGAACACTGAAGCTTTCTTT.

This clonotype was seen at least ten times. The V gene is TRBV5-4, the J gene TRBJ2-2; D may correspond to TRBD1 or TRBD2 (5 bases each). Trimming stripped 1 base from V and 1 base from J, with 17 bases between. The CDR3 covers 18 residues. Germline V lookup: CDR1 SGHNT, CDR2 YYREEE (reference sequence). Here the CDR3 DNA reads TGTGCCAGCAGCTTGAGGGGCGTTGCGAGGGGGAACACCGGGGAGCTGTTTTTT. Translated, it gives CASSLRGVARGNTGELFF.

Note on this clonotype: A far larger clone is one base from this, pointing to a likely read error. The CDR3 DNA reads as TGTGCCAGCAGTCGCACTAGCGGGAGGGTGGATGAGCAGTACTTC. Its protein product is CASSRTSGRVDEQYF. The rearrangement links TRBV5-5 to TRBJ2-7, with 13 bases fitting TRBD2. Germline V gene data show CDR1 as SGHKS and CDR2 as YYEKEE (reference sequence). This CDR3 contains 15 residues. J was trimmed by 7 bases and V by 5 bases; bases with no gene match: 9. Full variable domain (rest looked up from reference TRBV5-5 and TRBJ2-7): DAGVTQSPTHLIKTRGQQVTLRCSPISGHKSVSWYQQVLGQGPQFIFQYYEKEERGRGNFPDRFSARQFPNYSSELNVNALLLGDSALYLCASSRTSGRVDEQYFGPGTRLTVT.

This clonotype was seen only a few times. The CDR3 bases are TGTGCCAGCAGCGGGACTAGGGGCTACGAGCAGTACTTC. It encodes CASSGTRGYEQYF. The V call is TRBV2, the J call TRBJ2-7, with TRBD2 matching 8 bases. In germline, CDR1 is SNHLY, CDR2 FYNNEI. V lost 6 bases, J lost 3 bases, and 4 bases stayed unmatched. The CDR3 is made up of 13 amino acids.

This clonotype was seen repeatedly, ten times or more. This CDR3 is CAWSGQGGEQYF. CDR3 sequence (DNA): TGTGCCTGGAGTGGACAGGGGGGCGAGCAGTACTTC. The V and J genes are TRBV30 and TRBJ2-7; 9 nucleotides match TRBD1. Trimming took 1 base from V and 6 from J; bases not matched to a gene: 1. CDR1 and CDR2 (germline): GTSNPN, SVGIG (reference sequence). The CDR3 covers 12 residues. Using reference TRBV30 and TRBJ2-7 for the parts outside the CDR3, the full variable domain is SQTIHQWPATLVQPVGSPLSLECTVEGTSNPNLYWYRQAAGRGLQLLFYSVGIGQISSEVPQNLSASRPQDRQFILSSKKLLLSDSGFYLCAWSGQGGEQYFGPGTRLTVT.

This clonotype was recorded at least ten times. The chain links TRBV6-8 to TRBJ1-2, with 7 positions matching TRBD1. There are 14 residues in the CDR3. Germline CDR1 reads MNHGY; CDR2 reads SAAAGT. J gave up 8 bases and V 4 bases, and 10 bases lay outside the gene matches. In DNA form, the CDR3 reads TGTGCCAGCAGTTCGACAGTGACAGGGTTAGGCTACACCTTC. Its translation is CASSSTVTGLGYTF.

This clonotype was counted at least ten times. This chain links TRBV28 with TRBJ1-4; perhaps TRBD1 as D (5 bases). V shed 6 bases and J shed 12 bases, with 23 bases lying between them. The CDR3 is 15 residues long. The germline gives CDR1 MDHEN, CDR2 SYDVKM. Here the CDR3 reads CASRGSGTGDFELFF. The CDR3 coding sequence is TGTGCCAGCAGGGGATCCGGGACGGGTGATTTTGAACTGTTTTTT.

This clonotype was counted ten times or more. The J gene is TRBJ2-5, the V gene TRBV20-1; tentatively, D is TRBD1 (5 bases). V dropped 3 bases and J dropped 0 bases, with 5 bases sitting between them. Looked up from germline, CDR1 is DFQATT and CDR2 is SNEGSKA (reference sequence). This CDR3 spans 12 amino acids. CDR3 sequence (DNA): TGCAGTGCTAGGGACAACCAAGAGACCCAGTACTTC. Its protein product is CSARDNQETQYF.

This clonotype was recorded at least ten times. The V gene is TRBV7-2, the J gene TRBJ2-7; D assignment may be TRBD1 or TRBD2 (5 bases each). Trimming removed 3 bases at V and 2 bases at J, with 11 bases between. The CDR3 extends over 14 amino acids. Germline V gene sequence: CDR1 SGHTA, CDR2 FQGNSA. In nucleotides, the CDR3 is TGTGCCAGCAGCTTCGGGACGGCAACCTACGAGCAGTACTTC. This sequence encodes CASSFGTATYEQYF.

In its sample, this clonotype was seen many times. V usage is TRBV9 and J usage is TRBJ1-5; D is ambiguous. Germline CDR1 is SGDLS and CDR2 is YYNGEE. The germline V and J ends were trimmed by 0 bases and 5 bases, with 6 bases remaining between them. The CDR3 totals 13 residues. The CDR3 region has the DNA TGTGCCAGCAGCGTAGCTCCAGATCAGCCCCAGCATTTT. Its protein is CASSVAPDQPQHF.

This clonotype showed up many times. The chain links TRBV7-9 to TRBJ2-3; no definite D call. The CDR3 sequence is 17 residues long. V lost 1 base to trimming and J lost 1 base, with 15 bases between them. Germline V gene data show CDR1 as SEHNR and CDR2 as FQNEAQ (reference sequence). The CDR3 is CASSLVSGGTRTDTQYF. CDR3 DNA: TGTGCCAGCAGCTTAGTATCGGGCGGAACACGCACAGATACGCAGTATTTT. The full variable domain, with the rest looked up from reference TRBV7-9 and TRBJ2-3, is DTGVSQNPRHKITKRGQNVTFRCDPISEHNRLYWYRQTLGQGPEFLTYFQNEAQLEKSRLLSDRFSAERPKGSFSTLEIQRTEQGDSAMYLCASSLVSGGTRTDTQYFGPGTRLTVL.

This clonotype was counted ten times or more. This chain connects TRBV10-3 to TRBJ1-5, with TRBD1 identical over 8 bases. The CDR3 has 13 amino acids. Germline V CDR1 and CDR2: ENHRY, SYGVKD. After removal of 6 bases from V and 4 bases from J, the junction contained 2 bases not matched to a gene. This chain's CDR3 is CAIRDRENQPQHF. In DNA, the CDR3 is TGTGCCATCAGGGACAGGGAGAATCAGCCCCAGCATTTT.

This clonotype was seen at least ten times. The chain links TRBV28 to TRBJ2-7, with D possibly being TRBD1 or TRBD2 (5 bases each). The V gene's germline CDR1 is MDHEN and CDR2 SYDVKM. The CDR3 extends over 14 amino acids. Deletions cut 5 bases from V and 2 bases from J, with 13 bases between. CDR3 DNA: TGTGCCAGCAGTAGGGGACCAGGAGCCTACGAGCAGTACTTC. This encodes CASSRGPGAYEQYF.